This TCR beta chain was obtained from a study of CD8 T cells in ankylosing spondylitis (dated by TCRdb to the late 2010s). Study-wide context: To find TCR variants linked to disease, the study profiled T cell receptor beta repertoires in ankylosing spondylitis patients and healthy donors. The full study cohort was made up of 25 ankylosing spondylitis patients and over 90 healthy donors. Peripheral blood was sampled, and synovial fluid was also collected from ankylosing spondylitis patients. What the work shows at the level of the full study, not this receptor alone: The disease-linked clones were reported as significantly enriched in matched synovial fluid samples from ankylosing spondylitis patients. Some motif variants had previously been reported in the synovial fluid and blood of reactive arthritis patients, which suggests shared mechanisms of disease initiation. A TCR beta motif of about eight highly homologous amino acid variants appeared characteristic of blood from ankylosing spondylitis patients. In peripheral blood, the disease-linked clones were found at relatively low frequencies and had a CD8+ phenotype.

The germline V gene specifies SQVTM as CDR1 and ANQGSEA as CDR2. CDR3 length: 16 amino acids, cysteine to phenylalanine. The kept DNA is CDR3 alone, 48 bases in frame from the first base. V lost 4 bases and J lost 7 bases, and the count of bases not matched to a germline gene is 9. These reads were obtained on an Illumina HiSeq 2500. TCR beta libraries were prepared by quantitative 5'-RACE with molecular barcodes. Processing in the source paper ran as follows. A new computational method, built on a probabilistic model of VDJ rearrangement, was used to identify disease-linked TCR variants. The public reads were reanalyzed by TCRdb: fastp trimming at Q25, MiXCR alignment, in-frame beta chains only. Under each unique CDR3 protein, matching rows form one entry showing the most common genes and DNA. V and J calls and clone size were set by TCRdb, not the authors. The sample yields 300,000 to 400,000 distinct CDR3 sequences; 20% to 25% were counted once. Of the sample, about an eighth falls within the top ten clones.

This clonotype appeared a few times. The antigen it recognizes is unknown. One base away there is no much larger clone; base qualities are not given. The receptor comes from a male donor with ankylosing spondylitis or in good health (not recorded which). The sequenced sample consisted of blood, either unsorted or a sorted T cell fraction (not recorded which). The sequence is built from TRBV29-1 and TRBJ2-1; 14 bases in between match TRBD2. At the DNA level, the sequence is TGCAGCGTTGGAGGACTAGCGGGGGGACCGGGGAATGAGCAGTTCTTC. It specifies CSVGGLAGGPGNEQFF.